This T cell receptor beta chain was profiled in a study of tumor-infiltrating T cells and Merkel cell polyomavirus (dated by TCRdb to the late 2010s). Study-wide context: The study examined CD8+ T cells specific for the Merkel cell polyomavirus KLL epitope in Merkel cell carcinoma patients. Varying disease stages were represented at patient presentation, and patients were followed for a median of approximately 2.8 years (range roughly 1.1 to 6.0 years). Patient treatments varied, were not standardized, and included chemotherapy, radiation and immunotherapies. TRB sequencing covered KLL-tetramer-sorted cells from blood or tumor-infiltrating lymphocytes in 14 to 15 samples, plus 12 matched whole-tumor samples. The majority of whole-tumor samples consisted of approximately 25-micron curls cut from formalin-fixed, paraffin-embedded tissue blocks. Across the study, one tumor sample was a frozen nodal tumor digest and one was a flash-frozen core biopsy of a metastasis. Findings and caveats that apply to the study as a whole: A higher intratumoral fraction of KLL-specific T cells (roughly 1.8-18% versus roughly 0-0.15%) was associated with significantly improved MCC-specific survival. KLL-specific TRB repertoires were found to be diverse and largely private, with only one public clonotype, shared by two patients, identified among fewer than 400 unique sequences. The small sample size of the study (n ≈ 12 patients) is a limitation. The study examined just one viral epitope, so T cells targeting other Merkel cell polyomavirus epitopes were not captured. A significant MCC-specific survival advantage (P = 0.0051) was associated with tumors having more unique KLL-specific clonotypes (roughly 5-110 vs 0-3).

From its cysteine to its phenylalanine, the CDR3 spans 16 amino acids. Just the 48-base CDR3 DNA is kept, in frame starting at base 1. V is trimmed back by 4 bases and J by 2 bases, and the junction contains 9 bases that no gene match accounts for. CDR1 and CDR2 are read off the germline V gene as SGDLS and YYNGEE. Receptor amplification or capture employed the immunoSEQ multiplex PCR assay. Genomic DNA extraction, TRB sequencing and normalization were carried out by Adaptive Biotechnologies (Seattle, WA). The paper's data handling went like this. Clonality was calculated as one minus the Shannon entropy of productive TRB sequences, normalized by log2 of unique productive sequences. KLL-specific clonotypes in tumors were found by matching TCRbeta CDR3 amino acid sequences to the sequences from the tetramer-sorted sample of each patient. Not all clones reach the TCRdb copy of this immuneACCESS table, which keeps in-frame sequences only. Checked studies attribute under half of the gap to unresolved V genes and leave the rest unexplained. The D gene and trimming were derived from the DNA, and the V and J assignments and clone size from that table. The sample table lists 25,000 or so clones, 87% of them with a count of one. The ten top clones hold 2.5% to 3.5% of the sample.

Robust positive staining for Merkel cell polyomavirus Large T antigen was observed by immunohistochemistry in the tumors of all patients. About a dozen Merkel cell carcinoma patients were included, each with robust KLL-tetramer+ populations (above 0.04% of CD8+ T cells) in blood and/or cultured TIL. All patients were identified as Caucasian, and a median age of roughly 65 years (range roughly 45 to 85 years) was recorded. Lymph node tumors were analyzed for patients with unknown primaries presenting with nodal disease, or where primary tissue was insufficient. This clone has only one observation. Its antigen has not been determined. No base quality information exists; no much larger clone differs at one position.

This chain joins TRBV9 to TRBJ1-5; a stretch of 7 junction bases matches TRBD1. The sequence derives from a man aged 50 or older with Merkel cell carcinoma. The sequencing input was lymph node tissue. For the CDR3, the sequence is CASSQGGPAGNQPQHF. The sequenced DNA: TGTGCCAGCAGCCAGGGGGGCCCCGCGGGCAATCAGCCCCAGCATTTT.